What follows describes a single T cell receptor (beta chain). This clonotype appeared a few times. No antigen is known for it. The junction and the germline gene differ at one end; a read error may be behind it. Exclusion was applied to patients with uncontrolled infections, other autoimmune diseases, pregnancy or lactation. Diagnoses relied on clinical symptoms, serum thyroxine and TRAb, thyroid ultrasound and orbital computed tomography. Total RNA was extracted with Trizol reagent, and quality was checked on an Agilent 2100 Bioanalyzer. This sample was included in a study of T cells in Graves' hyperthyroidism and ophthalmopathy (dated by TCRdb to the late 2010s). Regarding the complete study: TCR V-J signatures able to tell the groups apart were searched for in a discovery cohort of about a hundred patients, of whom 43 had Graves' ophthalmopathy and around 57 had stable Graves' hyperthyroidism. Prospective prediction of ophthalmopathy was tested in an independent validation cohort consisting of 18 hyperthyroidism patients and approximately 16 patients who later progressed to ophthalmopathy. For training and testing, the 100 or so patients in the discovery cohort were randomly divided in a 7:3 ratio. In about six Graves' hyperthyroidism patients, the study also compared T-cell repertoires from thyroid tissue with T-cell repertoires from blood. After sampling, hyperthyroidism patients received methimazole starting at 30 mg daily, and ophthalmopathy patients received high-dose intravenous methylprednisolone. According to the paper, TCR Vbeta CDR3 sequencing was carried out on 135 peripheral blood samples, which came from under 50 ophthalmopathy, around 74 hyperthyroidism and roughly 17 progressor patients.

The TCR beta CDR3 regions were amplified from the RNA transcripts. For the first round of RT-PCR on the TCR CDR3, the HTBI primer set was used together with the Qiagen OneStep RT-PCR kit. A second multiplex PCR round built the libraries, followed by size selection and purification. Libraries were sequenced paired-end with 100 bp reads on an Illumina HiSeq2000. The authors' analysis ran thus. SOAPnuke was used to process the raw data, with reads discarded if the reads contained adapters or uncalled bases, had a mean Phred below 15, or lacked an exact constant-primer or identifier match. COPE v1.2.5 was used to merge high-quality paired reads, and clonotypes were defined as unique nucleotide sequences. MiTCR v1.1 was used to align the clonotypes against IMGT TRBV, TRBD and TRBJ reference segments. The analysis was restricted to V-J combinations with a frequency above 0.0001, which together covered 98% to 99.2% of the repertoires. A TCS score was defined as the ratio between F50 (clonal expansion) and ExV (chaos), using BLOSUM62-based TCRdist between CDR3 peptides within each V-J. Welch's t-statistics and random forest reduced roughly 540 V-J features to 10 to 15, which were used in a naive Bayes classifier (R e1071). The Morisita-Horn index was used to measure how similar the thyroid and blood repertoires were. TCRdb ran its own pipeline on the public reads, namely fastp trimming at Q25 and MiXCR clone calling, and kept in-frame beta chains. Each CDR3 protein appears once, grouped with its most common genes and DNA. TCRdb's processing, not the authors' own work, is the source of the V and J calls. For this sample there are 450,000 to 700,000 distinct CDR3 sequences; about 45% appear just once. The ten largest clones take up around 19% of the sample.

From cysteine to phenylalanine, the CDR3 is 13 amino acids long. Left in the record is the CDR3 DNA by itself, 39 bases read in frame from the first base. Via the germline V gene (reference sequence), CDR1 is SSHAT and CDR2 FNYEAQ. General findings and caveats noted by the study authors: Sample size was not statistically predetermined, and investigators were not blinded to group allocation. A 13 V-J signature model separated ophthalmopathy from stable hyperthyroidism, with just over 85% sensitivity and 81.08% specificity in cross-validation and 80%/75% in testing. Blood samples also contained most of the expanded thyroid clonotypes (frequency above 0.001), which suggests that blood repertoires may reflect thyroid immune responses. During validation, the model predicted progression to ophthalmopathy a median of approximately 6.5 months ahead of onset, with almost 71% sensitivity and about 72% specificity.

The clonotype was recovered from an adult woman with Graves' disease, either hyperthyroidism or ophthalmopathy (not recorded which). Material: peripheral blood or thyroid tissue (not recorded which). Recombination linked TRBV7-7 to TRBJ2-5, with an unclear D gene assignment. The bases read TGTGCTAGCAGTGCCACAATTCAAGAGACCCAGTACTTC. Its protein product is CASSATIQETQYF.